A selection of T cell receptor beta chains follows, all from one sample in a study of OX40 agonist ivuxolimab in advanced cancers. The protocol was immunoSEQ multiplex PCR, while the TCRdb copy is restricted to in-frame clones and leaves out a portion. This table has around 80,000 clones, about 86% appearing once. This sample comprised CD4+ or CD8+ T cells sorted from blood, obtained in a trial of the OX40 agonist ivuxolimab. These receptors all stem from an adult with an advanced solid tumor such as melanoma, head and neck, liver or kidney cancer. The CDR3 runs from the conserved cysteine through the conserved F or W. D genes are given only for firm matches. Size values are once, few and many counts, or a class for expanded clones, and some rows have none.

D gene	clone size	V gene	J gene	CDR3 length	CDR3 DNA	CDR3 protein
TRBD1	.	TRBV5-1	TRBJ1-2	16	TGCGCCAGCAGCTTGTCAGGCCCCGGTCCAGGGGGCCAAGTCACCTTC	CASSLSGPGPGGQVTF
TRBD1	.	TRBV5-1	TRBJ2-1	16	TGCGCCAGCAGCTTGACCACTCGGACAGGGGACAATGAGCAGTTCTTC	CASSLTTRTGDNEQFF
.	.	TRBV6-1	TRBJ1-1	13	TGTGCCAGCACCCCGACAGAAAACACTGAAGCTTTCTTT	CASTPTENTEAFF
.	.	TRBV30	TRBJ2-5	12	TGTGCCTGGACTTTCTCGGGGGAGACCCAGTACTTC	CAWTFSGETQYF
.	.	TRBV7-3	TRBJ2-1	16	TGTGCCAGCGCAAAGGGGGTTCAGGCAACCTACAATGAGCAGTTCTTC	CASAKGVQATYNEQFF
TRBD2	.	TRBV13	TRBJ2-3	15	TGTGCCAGCAGCATGCAACTAGCGGGGGGAGATACGCAGTATTTT	CASSMQLAGGDTQYF
.	.	TRBV4-2	TRBJ1-1	15	TGTGCCTCCACAATCCTCCCGGGTGACTGGGTTGAAGCTTTCTTT	CASTILPGDWVEAFF
.	once	TRBV19	TRBJ2-4	15	TGTGCCAGTAGCTCCTCCAAAGGGCTGGGAAACATTCAGTACTTC	CASSSSKGLGNIQYF
.	.	TRBV27	TRBJ1-1	14	TGTGCCAGCAGCCCGGTCAGGCGGAACACTGAAGCTTTCTTT	CASSPVRRNTEAFF
.	.	TRBV6-6	TRBJ1-2	15	TGTGCCAGCAGTGGGGGGACGAGCGCGAACTATGGCTACACCTTC	CASSGGTSANYGYTF
.	.	TRBV30	TRBJ2-7	11	TGTGCCTGGAGCCCCCGCTACGAGCAGTACTTC	CAWSPRYEQYF
.	.	TRBV28	TRBJ2-2	15	TGTGCCAGTAGAAACCCCTCCCCGAACACCGGGGAGCTGTTTTTT	CASRNPSPNTGELFF
TRBD1	.	TRBV11-3	TRBJ2-7	16	TGTGCCAGCAGCCACCATGAGGGACAGGCCTCCTACGAGCAGTACTTC	CASSHHEGQASYEQYF
.	.	TRBV10-3	TRBJ1-2	15	TGTGCCATCAGTGAGTGGGGAGGAACTAACTATGGCTACACCTTC	CAISEWGGTNYGYTF
TRBD1	.	TRBV7-8	TRBJ1-2	14	TGTGCCAGCGGAAAGGACAGGGTTGACTATGGCTACACCTTC	CASGKDRVDYGYTF
.	.	TRBV9	TRBJ2-7	15	TGTGCCAGCAGCGTAGCATCCGACAGGTCCTACGAGCAGTACTTC	CASSVASDRSYEQYF
TRBD1	.	TRBV14	TRBJ1-1	13	TGTGCCAGCGCACCAGGGGGGAACACTGAAGCTTTCTTT	CASAPGGNTEAFF
TRBD2	.	TRBV7-9	TRBJ2-1	15	TGTGCCAGCAGTTATAGCGGGGGGGCTCACAATGAGCAGTTCTTC	CASSYSGGAHNEQFF
TRBD2	.	TRBV9	TRBJ2-1	15	TGTGCCAGCAGCCAGACTAGCGGGGGGTACAATGAGCAGTTCTTC	CASSQTSGGYNEQFF
.	.	TRBV5-1	TRBJ2-7	18	TGCGCCAGCAGCTCGGCGAGGGGGGCGGATGGGGCCCCATACGAGCAGTACTTC	CASSSARGADGAPYEQYF
.	.	TRBV9	TRBJ1-4	15	TGTGCCAGCAGCGAGACTCCGGTAACTAATGAAAAACTGTTTTTT	CASSETPVTNEKLFF
.	.	TRBV19	TRBJ1-5	15	TGTGCCAGTAGTATTGGTTGGCCAGGCAATCAGCCCCAGCATTTT	CASSIGWPGNQPQHF
TRBD1	once	TRBV6-1	TRBJ2-7	14	TGTGCCAGCAGATCCGGGACAGCCGCCTACGAGCAGTACTTC	CASRSGTAAYEQYF
.	.	TRBV5-8	TRBJ1-2	11	TGTGCCAGCAGCTTAAACTATGGCTACACCTTC	CASSLNYGYTF